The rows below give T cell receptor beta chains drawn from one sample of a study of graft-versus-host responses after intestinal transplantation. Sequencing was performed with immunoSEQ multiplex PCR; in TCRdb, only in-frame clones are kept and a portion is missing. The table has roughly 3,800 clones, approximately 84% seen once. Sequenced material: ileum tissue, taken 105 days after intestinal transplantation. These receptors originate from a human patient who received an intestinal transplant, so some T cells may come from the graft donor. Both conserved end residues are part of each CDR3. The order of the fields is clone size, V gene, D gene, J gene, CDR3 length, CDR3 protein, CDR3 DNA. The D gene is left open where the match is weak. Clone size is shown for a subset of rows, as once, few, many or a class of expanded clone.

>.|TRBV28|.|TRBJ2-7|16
CASSLWTPTGSYEQYF
TGTGCCAGCAGCTTATGGACACCCACGGGCTCCTACGAGCAGTACTTC
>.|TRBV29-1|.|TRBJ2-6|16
CSVEEGAASGANVLTF
TGCAGCGTTGAGGAGGGGGCCGCCTCTGGGGCCAACGTCCTGACTTTC
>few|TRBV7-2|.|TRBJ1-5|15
CASSLETLGNQPQHF
TGTGCCAGCAGCTTAGAGACACTCGGCAATCAGCCCCAGCATTTT
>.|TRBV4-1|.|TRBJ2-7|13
CASSQWDTYEQYF
TGCGCCAGCAGCCAATGGGACACCTACGAGCAGTACTTC
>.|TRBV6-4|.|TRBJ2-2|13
CASSDRNTGELFF
TGTGCCAGCAGTGACAGGAACACCGGGGAGCTGTTTTTT
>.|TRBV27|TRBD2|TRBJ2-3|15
CASSQLAYGTDTQYF
TGTGCCAGCAGTCAACTAGCGTATGGCACAGATACGCAGTATTTT
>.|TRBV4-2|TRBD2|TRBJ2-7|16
CASSLGVTSGGAEQYF
TGTGCCAGCAGCCTGGGCGTGACTAGCGGGGGGGCCGAGCAGTACTTC
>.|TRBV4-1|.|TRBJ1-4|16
CASSLLQGGSNEKLFF
TGCGCCAGCAGCCTATTACAGGGTGGATCTAATGAAAAACTGTTTTTT
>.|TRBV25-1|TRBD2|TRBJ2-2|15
CASSGLAGNTGELFF
TGTGCCAGCAGTGGACTAGCAGGGAACACCGGGGAGCTGTTTTTT
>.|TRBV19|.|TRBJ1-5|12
CARRQGNQPQHF
TGTGCCAGGCGACAGGGCAATCAGCCCCAGCATTTT
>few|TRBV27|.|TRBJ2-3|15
CASSSQGLIPDTQYF
TGTGCCAGCAGTTCCCAAGGTTTAATCCCAGATACGCAGTATTTT
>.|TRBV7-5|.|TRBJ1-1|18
CVRSDLLFLGGGWVKAFF
TGTGTCAGAAGCGACCTGTTATTTCTAGGGGGCGGGTGGGTTAAAGCTTTCTTT
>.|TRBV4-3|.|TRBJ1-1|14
CASSHEQGRAEAFF
TGCGCCAGCAGCCATGAACAGGGTAGGGCTGAAGCTTTCTTT
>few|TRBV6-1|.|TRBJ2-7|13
CASSGREIDEQYF
TGTGCCAGCAGTGGACGGGAGATCGACGAGCAGTACTTC